Below are 10 T cell receptor beta chains sequenced from a single sample in a study of blood T cell repertoires in COVID-19. Generated by immunoSEQ multiplex PCR, the TCRdb table keeps only in-frame clones and is missing some. The table shows about 210,000 clones, with around 92% occurring only once. Sequenced input: peripheral blood. The receptors stem from a young man with acute or convalescent COVID-19.

This chain connects TRBV7-8 to TRBJ2-1, with 9 bases that match TRBD1. The CDR3 totals 15 residues. V was pared by 5 bases and J by 7 bases, with 9 bases of the junction left unmatched. Germline CDR1 reads SGHVS; CDR2 reads FQNEAQ. CDR3 in amino acids: CASSIGQGLNNEQFF. The CDR3 coding sequence is TGTGCCAGCAGCATCGGACAGGGGTTAAATAATGAGCAGTTCTTC.

This sequence joins TRBV28 and TRBJ1-6; D unclear. The ends were cut back, 7 bases at V and 10 bases at J, with 17 bases in the middle. CDR1 is MDHEN, CDR2 SYDVKM, per germline. The CDR3 loop spans 14 amino acids. CDR3 sequence reads: CASTPHGVGSPLHF. The CDR3 DNA reads TGTGCCAGCACTCCCCACGGGGTCGGCTCACCCCTCCACTTT.

The CDR3 DNA is TGTGCCAGCACCGCCGGCAGGGAAGGAAAACTGTTTTTT. Translating it yields CASTAGREGKLFF. The rearrangement uses TRBV28 and TRBJ1-4; TRBD1 is a possible D gene (5 bases). V was shortened by 7 bases and J by 10 bases, with 16 bases between the two germline ends. The CDR3 runs to 13 residues. In germline, CDR1 is MDHEN, CDR2 SYDVKM.

The CDR3 nucleotides read TGTGCCAGCAGTGCCCTCTTGCGGGGGTCCTACAATGAGCAGTTCTTC. Translated, it gives CASSALLRGSYNEQFF. The chain recombines TRBV27 with TRBJ2-1; TRBD2 aligns across 7 bases. Germline-derived CDR1 and CDR2 are MNHEY and SMNVEV (reference sequence). CDR3 length equals 16 residues. Trimming took 5 bases from V and 1 from J; bases not matched to a gene: 8.

This chain connects TRBV30 to TRBJ2-3, with 10 bases identical to TRBD2. Per germline, CDR1 GTSNPN and CDR2 SVGIG (reference sequence). There are 13 residues in the CDR3. V dropped 2 bases and J dropped 10; count of bases not matched to a gene: 6. This CDR3 reads CAWSPSGSNAQYF. The CDR3, as DNA: TGTGCCTGGAGTCCTAGCGGGAGTAACGCGCAGTATTTT.

The chain employs TRBV18 and TRBJ1-5, with 7 bases lining up with TRBD1. The germline gives CDR1 KGHSH, CDR2 LQKENI. The V gene end was trimmed by 8 bases and the J gene end by 4 bases; junction bases not matched to a gene: 14. CDR3 length equals 16 residues. The CDR3 loop reads CASRRGDRGSNQPQHF. CDR3 sequence (DNA): TGTGCCAGCCGCAGGGGGGACCGTGGGAGTAATCAGCCCCAGCATTTT.

The gene calls are TRBV18 and TRBJ1-4; perhaps TRBD1 as D (6 bases). This CDR3 comprises 12 residues. The V end lost 2 bases, the J end lost 8 bases, and 6 bases lay between the germline ends. The germline V gene encodes CDR1 KGHSH and CDR2 LQKENI. Here the CDR3 reads CASSPRGEKLFF. CDR3 DNA sequence: TGTGCCAGCTCACCAAGGGGGGAAAAACTGTTTTTT.

The gene calls are TRBV18 and TRBJ1-1; D possibly corresponds to TRBD1 (6 bases). V lost 6 bases, J lost 1 base, and 18 bases lay in between. The CDR3 consists of 16 residues. Germline lookup yields CDR1 KGHSH and CDR2 LQKENI. CDR3 sequence reads: CASSLDRPRRNTEAFF. The CDR3, as DNA: TGTGCCAGCTCCCTCGACAGGCCAAGGAGGAACACTGAAGCTTTCTTT.

V is TRBV7-9 and J is TRBJ2-2, with D perhaps matching TRBD2 (5 bases). V was shortened by 5 bases and J by 5 bases, with 18 bases between the two germline ends. The CDR3 contains 16 residues. Germline-derived CDR1 and CDR2 are SEHNR and FQNEAQ (reference sequence). The CDR3 reads CASSKRWGELTGELFF. CDR3 DNA sequence: TGTGCCAGCAGCAAACGCTGGGGAGAGTTGACCGGGGAGCTGTTTTTT.

The rearrangement joins TRBV9 to TRBJ1-2, with 11 positions matching TRBD1. Looked up from germline, CDR1 is SGDLS and CDR2 is YYNGEE. The V gene end was trimmed by 0 bases and the J gene end by 5 bases; junction bases not matched to a gene: 6. This CDR3 has 16 residues. In DNA form, the CDR3 reads TGTGCCAGCAGCGTAGCTGGGACAGGGGGAGGGTATGGCTACACCTTC. Amino acids: CASSVAGTGGGYGYTF.